The 20 T cell receptor beta chains presented below share a single source sample, sequenced in a study of T cell responses to AZD1222 COVID-19 vaccine (dated by TCRdb to the early 2020s). The sample's time point label, decoded: baseline before first vaccination. Library prep was done by the immunoSEQ multiplex PCR assay. The table comes from immuneACCESS by way of TCRdb, which keeps in-frame sequences with V and J called. Part of the clones is missing from these tables; in studies checked, under half for an unresolved V gene and the rest for unknown reasons. The sample includes approximately 110,000 clones, with 70% to 90% observed a single time. The ten largest clonotypes hold less than 6% of the sample. Sequences were derived from peripheral blood, sampled on day 0 of AZD1222 vaccination. The receptors were gathered from an adult in good health.

The genes are TRBV10-3 and TRBJ1-6; D gene uncertain. Per germline, CDR1 ENHRY and CDR2 SYGVKD. The V end lost 6 bases, the J end lost 0 bases, and 15 bases lay between the germline ends. The length of the CDR3 is 17 residues. In DNA, the CDR3 is TGTGCCATCAGCACCACAAGGGCGAGCTCCTATAATTCACCCCTCCACTTT. Encoded protein: CAISTTRASSYNSPLHF.

CDR3 nucleotide sequence: TGTGCCAGCAGCTTAGGTACCGTTAATGAAAAACTGTTTTTT. It codes for CASSLGTVNEKLFF. The V and J genes are TRBV7-8 and TRBJ1-4, with no clear D. The CDR3 is made up of 14 amino acids. From germline, CDR1 is SGHVS and CDR2 FQNEAQ. V gave up 1 base and J gave up 4 bases, with 7 bases separating them.

The V call is TRBV10-3, the J call TRBJ1-2; 9 positions match TRBD1. This CDR3 has 11 residues. CDR1 is ENHRY, CDR2 SYGVKD, per germline. V was pared by 10 bases and J by 8 bases, with 5 bases of the junction left unmatched. The CDR3, as DNA: TGTGCCACACAGGGGGCTGAAGGCTACACCTTC. Its protein is CATQGAEGYTF.

This clone occurred once. This chain connects TRBV27 to TRBJ2-5; 8 bases match TRBD1. The V gene end was trimmed by 4 bases and the J gene end by 3 bases; junction bases not matched to a gene: 4. This CDR3 spans 14 amino acids. CDR1 and CDR2 from the germline V gene are MNHEY and SMNVEV (reference sequence). Written as DNA, the CDR3 is TGTGCCAGCAGTTCAGGACAGGGCGAAGAGACCCAGTACTTC. Its translation: CASSSGQGEETQYF.

The rearrangement joins TRBV19 to TRBJ1-4, with TRBD1 matching over 9 bases. CDR3 length equals 15 residues. V lost 5 bases to trimming and J lost 7 bases; unmatched junction nucleotides: 8. From germline, CDR1 is LNHDA and CDR2 SQIVND (reference sequence). The CDR3 DNA reads TGTGCCAGTAGTCCGGGACAGGGTTTGAGTGAAAAACTGTTTTTT. As protein: CASSPGQGLSEKLFF.

The rearrangement uses TRBV11-3 and TRBJ2-3, with D perhaps matching TRBD1 (5 bases). Germline loops: CDR1 SGHNT, CDR2 YENEEA. V was clipped by 3 bases and J by 2 bases, with 12 bases between them. CDR3 length equals 15 residues. CDR3 loop: CASSFQGTNTDTQYF. CDR3 DNA sequence: TGTGCCAGCAGCTTCCAGGGCACGAACACAGATACGCAGTATTTT.

The V call is TRBV15, the J call TRBJ1-5; 9 nucleotides align to TRBD1. V dropped 0 bases and J dropped 0; count of bases not matched to a gene: 6. Germline lookup yields CDR1 LNHNV and CDR2 YYDKDF (reference sequence). The CDR3 is 18 amino acids. CDR3 coding DNA: TGTGCCACCAGCAGAGACCGACAGGGGGATATTAGCAATCAGCCCCAGCATTTT. Translation gives CATSRDRQGDISNQPQHF.

V is TRBV2 and J is TRBJ2-1, with TRBD2 matching over 7 bases. Germline values: CDR1 SNHLY, CDR2 FYNNEI. This CDR3 spans 13 amino acids. V lost 6 bases, J lost 6 bases, and 5 bases stayed unmatched. Here the CDR3 reads CASSGSGANEQFF. In DNA, the CDR3 is TGTGCCAGCAGCGGGAGCGGGGCCAATGAGCAGTTCTTC.

This sequence joins TRBV4-1 and TRBJ1-1; D gene ambiguous. CDR3 size: 13 residues. The V end was cut by 0 bases, the J end by 5 bases, with 7 bases between. The germline gives CDR1 MGHRA, CDR2 YSYEKL. CDR3 residues: CASSQDKGTEAFF. CDR3 sequence (DNA): TGCGCCAGCAGCCAAGATAAAGGGACTGAAGCTTTCTTT.

The rearrangement uses TRBV3-1 (or the pseudogene TRBV3-2) and TRBJ1-4; D is perhaps TRBD1 (5 bases). V gave up 0 bases and J gave up 6 bases, with 14 bases separating them. Germline CDR1 and CDR2: LGHDT and YNNKEL (reference sequence). This CDR3 is built from 16 residues. As DNA, the CDR3 is TGTGCCAGCAGCCAAGATCTGTGGGGGAAGTATGAAAAACTGTTTTTT. This codes for CASSQDLWGKYEKLFF.

The DNA of the CDR3 is TGTGCCAGCAGGTCTGACAGGGTGGTGGGCTACACCTTC. Its translation is CASRSDRVVGYTF. The chain is built from TRBV27 and TRBJ1-2; TRBD1 matches 7 bases. J gave up 8 bases and V 6 bases, and 9 bases lay outside the gene matches. In germline, CDR1 is MNHEY, CDR2 SMNVEV (reference sequence). CDR3 length: 13 residues.

The chain joins TRBV6-5 to TRBJ1-1; D ambiguous. The CDR3 covers 16 residues. Germline V CDR1 and CDR2: MNHEY, SVGAGI. The V end lost 1 base, the J end lost 0 bases, and 12 bases lay between the germline ends. Here the CDR3 DNA reads TGTGCCAGCAGTTACTTCGGCAGTGTAATGAACACTGAAGCTTTCTTT. It translates to CASSYFGSVMNTEAFF.

The chain links TRBV7-9 to TRBJ1-3, with a weak D call TRBD1 (5 bases). Per the germline V gene, CDR1 is SEHNR and CDR2 is FQNEAQ (reference sequence). The V gene lost 5 bases and the J gene lost 10 bases, with 21 bases spanning the gap. This CDR3 spans 15 amino acids. The CDR3 sequence is CASSPRVSFGGTIYF. CDR3 nucleotides: TGTGCCAGCAGCCCACGGGTCTCCTTTGGGGGGACCATATATTTT.

This clone was picked up one time. The chain has TRBV19 and TRBJ2-6; 11 nucleotides match TRBD1. The CDR3 contains 17 residues. The ends lost 7 bases at V and 4 bases at J; junction bases unmatched: 9. From germline, CDR1 is LNHDA and CDR2 SQIVND (reference sequence). The CDR3 DNA reads as TGTGCCAGTACCCGCGGACAGGGGGCGCGAGGGGCCAACGTCCTGACTTTC. It encodes CASTRGQGARGANVLTF.

The rearrangement links TRBV7-6 to TRBJ2-7; D not resolved. The ends were cut back, 1 base at V and 3 bases at J, with 16 bases in the middle. The CDR3 length is 16 residues. Looked up from germline, CDR1 is SGHVS and CDR2 is FNYEAQ. CDR3 sequence reads: CASSLGSGIPIYEQYF. The CDR3 nucleotides read TGTGCCAGCAGCTTAGGTTCAGGCATACCGATCTACGAGCAGTACTTC.

The count of this clone is one. CDR3 nucleotide sequence: TGTGCCAGCAGTCTGGGAACAGGGATGGGTGGCTACACCTTC. Protein product: CASSLGTGMGGYTF. J is TRBJ1-2 and V is TRBV25-1; maybe TRBD1 (6 bases). Deletions cut 5 bases from V and 7 bases from J, with 17 bases between. The CDR3 sequence is 14 residues long. Germline CDR1 reads MGHDK; CDR2 reads SYGVNS.

The CDR3 reads CASSLESSGGPHPSTDTQYF. The CDR3 DNA is TGTGCCAGCAGCTTAGAGTCTAGCGGGGGCCCCCATCCTAGCACAGATACGCAGTATTTT. The chain joins TRBV11-2 to TRBJ2-3, with 10 bases that match TRBD2. Germline V CDR1 and CDR2: SGHAT, FQNNGV. The CDR3 contains 20 residues. V lost 0 bases to trimming and J lost 0 bases; unmatched junction nucleotides: 12.

The rearrangement joins TRBV6-6 to TRBJ2-7; no reliable D call. V was pared by 6 bases and J by 2 bases, with 11 bases between. Germline V gene lookup returns CDR1 MNHNY and CDR2 SVGAGI (reference sequence). The CDR3 extends over 13 amino acids. In DNA form, the CDR3 reads TGTGCCAGCAGGGAATCTTCGACCTACGAGCAGTACTTC. The encoded protein is CASRESSTYEQYF.

This chain uses TRBV27 with TRBJ2-5, with D possibly being TRBD1 (6 bases). This CDR3 has 16 amino acids. The V and J ends lost 3 bases and 0 bases respectively, with 14 bases between them. Per germline, CDR1 MNHEY and CDR2 SMNVEV (reference sequence). The CDR3 spells CASSFRGSLYQETQYF. The CDR3 DNA reads as TGTGCCAGCAGTTTTAGGGGGAGTTTGTACCAAGAGACCCAGTACTTC.

Concerning this clone: Distinct nucleotide sequences in the sample also encode this CDR3. The genes are TRBV18 and TRBJ2-1; 12 nucleotides line up with TRBD1. This CDR3 has 16 amino acids. J lost 4 bases, V lost 0 bases, and 1 base had no gene match. Germline V gene lookup returns CDR1 KGHSH and CDR2 LQKENI. The chain's CDR3 is CASSPPGQGAYNEQFF. CDR3 DNA: TGTGCCAGCTCACCACCGGGACAGGGGGCTTACAATGAGCAGTTCTTC.